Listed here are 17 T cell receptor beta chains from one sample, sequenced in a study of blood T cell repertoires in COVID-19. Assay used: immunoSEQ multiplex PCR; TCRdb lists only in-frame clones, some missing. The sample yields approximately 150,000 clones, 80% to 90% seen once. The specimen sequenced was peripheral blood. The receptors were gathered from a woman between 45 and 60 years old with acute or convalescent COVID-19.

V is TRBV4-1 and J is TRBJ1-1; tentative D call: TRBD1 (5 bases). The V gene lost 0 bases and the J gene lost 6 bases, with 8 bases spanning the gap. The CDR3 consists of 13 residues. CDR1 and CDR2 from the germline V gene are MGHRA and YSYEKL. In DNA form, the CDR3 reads TGCGCCAGCAGCCAAGAAGGGGATTCTGAAGCTTTCTTT. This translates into CASSQEGDSEAFF.

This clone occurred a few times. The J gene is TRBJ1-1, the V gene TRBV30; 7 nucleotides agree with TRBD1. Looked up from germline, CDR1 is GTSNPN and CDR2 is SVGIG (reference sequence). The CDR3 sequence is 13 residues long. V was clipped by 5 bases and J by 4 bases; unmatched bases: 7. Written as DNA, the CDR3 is TGTGCCTGGGAGAGGGGGCTGATCACTGAAGCTTTCTTT. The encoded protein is CAWERGLITEAFF.

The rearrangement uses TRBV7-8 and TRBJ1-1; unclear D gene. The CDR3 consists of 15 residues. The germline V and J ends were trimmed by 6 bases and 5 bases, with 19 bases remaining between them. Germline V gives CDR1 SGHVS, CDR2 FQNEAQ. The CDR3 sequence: CASSYRSSRGTEAFF. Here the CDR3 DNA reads TGTGCCAGCAGTTACCGATCCTCTAGAGGGACTGAAGCTTTCTTT.

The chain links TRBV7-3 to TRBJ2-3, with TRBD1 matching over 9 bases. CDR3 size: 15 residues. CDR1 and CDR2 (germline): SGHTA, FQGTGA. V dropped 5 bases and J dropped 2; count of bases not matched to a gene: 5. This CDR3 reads CASSKDRGYTDTQYF. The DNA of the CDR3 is TGTGCCAGCAGCAAGGACAGGGGATACACAGATACGCAGTATTTT.

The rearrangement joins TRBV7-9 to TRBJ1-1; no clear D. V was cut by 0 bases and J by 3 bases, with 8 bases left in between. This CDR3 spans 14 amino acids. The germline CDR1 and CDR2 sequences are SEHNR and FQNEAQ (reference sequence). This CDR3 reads CASSLALRDTEAFF. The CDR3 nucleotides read TGTGCCAGCAGCTTAGCGCTAAGAGACACTGAAGCTTTCTTT.

The CDR3 region has the DNA TGTGCCAGCTCATTACAGGGGTTATACAATGAGCAGTTCTTC. Protein sequence: CASSLQGLYNEQFF. The V and J genes are TRBV18 and TRBJ2-1; TRBD1 matches at 7 bases. V shed 5 bases, J shed 4 bases, and the junction held 5 bases outside the gene matches. Germline V gene lookup returns CDR1 KGHSH and CDR2 LQKENI. The CDR3 sequence is 14 residues long.

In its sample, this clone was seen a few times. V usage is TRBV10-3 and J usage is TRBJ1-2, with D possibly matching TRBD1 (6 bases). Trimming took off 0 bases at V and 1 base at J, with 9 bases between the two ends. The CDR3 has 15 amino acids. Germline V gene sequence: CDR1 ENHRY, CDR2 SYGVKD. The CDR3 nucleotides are TGTGCCATCAGTGAGTCGGCAGGGGTTAACTATGGCTACACCTTC. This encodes CAISESAGVNYGYTF.

In DNA, the CDR3 is TGTGCCAGCTCACCACCTAGACAGGGAGCGACCCAGTACTTC. Protein: CASSPPRQGATQYF. The J gene is TRBJ2-5, the V gene TRBV18, with 7 bases fitting TRBD1. V was clipped by 0 bases and J by 7 bases; unmatched bases: 5. This CDR3 is 14 amino acids long. The germline V gene has CDR1 KGHSH and CDR2 LQKENI.

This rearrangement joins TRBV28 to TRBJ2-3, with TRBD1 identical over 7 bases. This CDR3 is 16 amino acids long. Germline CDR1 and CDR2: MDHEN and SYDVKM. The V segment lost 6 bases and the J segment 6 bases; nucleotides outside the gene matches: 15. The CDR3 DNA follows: TGTGCCAGCAGCCCCAGGGGGTCTAGCTGGAACGATACGCAGTATTTT. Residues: CASSPRGSSWNDTQYF.

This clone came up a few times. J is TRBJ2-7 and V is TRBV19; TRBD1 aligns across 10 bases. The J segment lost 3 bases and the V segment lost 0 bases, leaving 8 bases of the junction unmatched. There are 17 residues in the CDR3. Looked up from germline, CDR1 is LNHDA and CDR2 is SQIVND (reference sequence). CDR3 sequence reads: CASSIDLSGQGIYEQYF. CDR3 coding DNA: TGTGCCAGTAGTATAGATCTCTCGGGACAGGGGATCTACGAGCAGTACTTC.

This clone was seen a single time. The chain's CDR3 is CASNHGGQGAYEQYF. The CDR3 DNA reads TGCGCCAGCAACCACGGGGGACAGGGGGCCTACGAGCAGTACTTC. The V call is TRBV5-1, the J call TRBJ2-7; 11 bases are shared with TRBD1. CDR1 and CDR2 (germline): SGHRS, YFSETQ. This CDR3 comprises 15 residues. Trimming cost V 6 bases and J 2 bases; bases outside gene matches: 7.

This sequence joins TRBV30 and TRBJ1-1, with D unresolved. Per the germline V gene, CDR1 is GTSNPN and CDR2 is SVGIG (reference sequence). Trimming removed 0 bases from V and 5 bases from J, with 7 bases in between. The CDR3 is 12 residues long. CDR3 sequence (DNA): TGTGCCTGGAGTGTAGAGTGGACTGAAGCTTTCTTT. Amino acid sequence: CAWSVEWTEAFF.

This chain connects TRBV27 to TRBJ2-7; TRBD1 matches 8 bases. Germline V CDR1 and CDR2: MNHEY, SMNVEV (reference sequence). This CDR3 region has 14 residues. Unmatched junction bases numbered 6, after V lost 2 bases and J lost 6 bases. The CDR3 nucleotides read TGTGCCAGCAGTTTAGGACAGGGAAGAGTCGAGCAGTACTTC. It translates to CASSLGQGRVEQYF.

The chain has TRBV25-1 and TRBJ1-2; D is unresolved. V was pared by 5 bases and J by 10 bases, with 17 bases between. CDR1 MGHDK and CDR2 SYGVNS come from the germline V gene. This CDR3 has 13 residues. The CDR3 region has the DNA TGTGCCAGCAGTCATGAGAGGACTCGTCACTACACCTTC. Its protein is CASSHERTRHYTF.

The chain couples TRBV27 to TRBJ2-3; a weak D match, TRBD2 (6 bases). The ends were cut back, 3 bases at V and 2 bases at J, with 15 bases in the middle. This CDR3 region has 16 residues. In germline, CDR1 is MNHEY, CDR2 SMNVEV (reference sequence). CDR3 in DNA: TGTGCCAGCAGTTTCTTAGCGGAGGTTGCCACAGATACGCAGTATTTT. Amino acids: CASSFLAEVATDTQYF.

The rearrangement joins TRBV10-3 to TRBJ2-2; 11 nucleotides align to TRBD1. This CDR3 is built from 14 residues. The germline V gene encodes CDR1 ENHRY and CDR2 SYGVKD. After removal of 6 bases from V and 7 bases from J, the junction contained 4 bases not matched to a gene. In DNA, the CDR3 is TGTGCCATCAGGGACAGGGGGCGTAGCGGGGAGCTGTTTTTT. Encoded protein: CAIRDRGRSGELFF.

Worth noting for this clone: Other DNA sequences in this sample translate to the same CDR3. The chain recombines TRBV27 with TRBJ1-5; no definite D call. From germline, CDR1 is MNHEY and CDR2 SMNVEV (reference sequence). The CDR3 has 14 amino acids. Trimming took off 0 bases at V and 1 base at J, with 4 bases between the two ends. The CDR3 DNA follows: TGTGCCAGCAGTTTATCTCGGAGCAATCAGCCCCAGCATTTT. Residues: CASSLSRSNQPQHF.